These 14 T cell receptor beta chains came from one sample sequenced in a study of cytomegalovirus exposure and HLA in healthy donors. PCR employed 60 Vbeta and 13 Jbeta primers. Data came from immunoSEQ multiplex PCR; TCRdb stores just in-frame clones and leaves some out. The sample has about 160,000 clones; less than 85% are singletons. The sequenced sample consisted of PBMCs. Source of these receptors: a man aged 40-49 years in good health and CMV-seronegative.

The rearrangement joins TRBV9 to TRBJ2-3; D gene ambiguous. CDR1 SGDLS and CDR2 YYNGEE come from the germline V gene. This CDR3 is built from 14 residues. V dropped 5 bases and J dropped 0 bases, with 10 bases sitting between them. This CDR3 is CASSPSGSTDTQYF. For the CDR3, the DNA is TGTGCCAGCAGTCCCTCAGGCAGCACAGATACGCAGTATTTT.

The rearrangement joins TRBV4-3 to TRBJ2-2; the D is unclear. CDR1 is LGHNA, CDR2 YSLEER, per germline. This CDR3 is 14 amino acids long. Trimming pared 0 bases from V and 9 bases from J, leaving 11 bases between. DNA of the CDR3: TGCGCCAGCAGCCAAGATCGAGATCCCTGGGAGCTGTTTTTT. Translated, it gives CASSQDRDPWELFF.

The rearrangement joins TRBV18 to TRBJ1-2; possible D gene TRBD1, 6 bases. The CDR3 has 15 amino acids. V was pared by 4 bases and J by 8 bases, with 20 bases between. Germline CDR1 is KGHSH and CDR2 is LQKENI. The CDR3 sequence is CASSLAGTNLWGYTF. CDR3 coding DNA: TGTGCCAGCTCACTGGCCGGGACAAATCTATGGGGCTACACCTTC.

The rearrangement joins TRBV19 to TRBJ1-2; 10 bases are shared with TRBD1. The CDR3 contains 14 residues. The V gene's germline CDR1 is LNHDA and CDR2 SQIVND (reference sequence). V was pared by 6 bases and J by 3 bases, with 4 bases of the junction left unmatched. The CDR3 protein is CASRRTGGDYGYTF. CDR3 nucleotide sequence: TGTGCCAGTAGGAGGACAGGGGGGGACTATGGCTACACCTTC.

The CDR3 is CAISEVAGAPTEAFF. Here the CDR3 DNA reads TGTGCCATCAGTGAGGTGGCAGGTGCCCCCACTGAAGCTTTCTTT. The chain recombines TRBV10-3 with TRBJ1-1, with D unclear. Germline lookup yields CDR1 ENHRY and CDR2 SYGVKD. CDR3 length equals 15 residues. The ends were cut back, 2 bases at V and 4 bases at J, with 14 bases in the middle.

This sequence joins TRBV7-9 and TRBJ1-2, with a possible D match to TRBD1 (5 bases). This CDR3 contains 14 residues. Germline assignment: CDR1 SEHNR and CDR2 FQNEAQ (reference sequence). Trimming left V 2 bases short and J 7 bases short, with 14 bases between. This CDR3 reads CASSLRQSSGGYTF. Written as DNA, the CDR3 is TGTGCCAGCAGCTTAAGACAGAGTTCGGGTGGCTACACCTTC.

This chain uses TRBV7-6 with TRBJ2-7; TRBD1 aligns across 10 bases. The CDR3 is made up of 15 amino acids. Germline V gives CDR1 SGHVS, CDR2 FNYEAQ. The V gene end was trimmed by 4 bases and the J gene end by 6 bases; junction bases not matched to a gene: 9. The CDR3 coding sequence is TGTGCCAGCAGCTCAAGACAGGGGGCGAACGCCGAGCAGTACTTC. The encoded protein is CASSSRQGANAEQYF.

In the case of this clone: The same CDR3 can be traced to other DNA sequences in this sample. The chain recombines TRBV18 with TRBJ2-7; D possibly corresponds to TRBD2 (5 bases). The germline V and J ends were trimmed by 5 bases and 0 bases, with 5 bases remaining between them. This CDR3 is built from 12 residues. The V gene's germline CDR1 is KGHSH and CDR2 LQKENI. CDR3 residues: CASSGSSYEQYF. The CDR3 coding sequence is TGTGCCAGCTCAGGGAGCTCCTACGAGCAGTACTTC.

The V and J genes are TRBV5-4 and TRBJ2-5; weak D call: TRBD1 (6 bases). The J call may be in error: the DNA end matches TRBJ2-7 better. CDR1 is SGHNT, CDR2 YYREEE, per germline (reference sequence). The CDR3 covers 15 residues. The CDR3 DNA reads as TGTGCCAGCAGCTTGCCGGGACAACTCTCCTACGAGCAGTACTTC. This translates into CASSLPGQLSYEQYF.

V is TRBV9 and J is TRBJ2-2, with D possibly being TRBD2 (7 bases). Between the trimmed V and J ends, which lost 0 bases and 5 bases, there was a span of 14 bases. There are 16 residues in the CDR3. CDR1 is SGDLS and CDR2 is YYNGEE in the germline V gene. The CDR3 DNA sequence: TGTGCCAGCAGCGTAGGTGGGGGGGGGCCAACCGGGGAGCTGTTTTTT. Translating gives CASSVGGGGPTGELFF. The variable domain in full, completed from reference TRBV9 and TRBJ2-2, reads DSGVTQTPKHLITATGQRVTLRCSPRSGDLSVYWYQQSLDQGLQFLIQYYNGEERAKGNILERFSAQQFPDLHSELNLSSLELGDSALYFCASSVGGGGPTGELFFGEGSRLTVL.

V gene TRBV4-1 combines with J gene TRBJ1-2, with 9 bases matching TRBD1. This CDR3 spans 16 amino acids. Germline CDR1 reads MGHRA; CDR2 reads YSYEKL. V shed 0 bases and J 4 bases; nucleotides not matched to a gene: 6. The CDR3 DNA reads TGCGCCAGCAGCCAAGAAACAGGGGGCCGGGGCTATGGCTACACCTTC. It is translated as CASSQETGGRGYGYTF.

The J gene is TRBJ2-2, the V gene TRBV6-4, with D maybe TRBD2 (6 bases). Trimming took off 2 bases at V and 2 bases at J, with 6 bases between the two ends. CDR1 and CDR2 from the germline V gene are MRHNA and SNTAGT. CDR3 length: 14 residues. The CDR3 DNA follows: TGTGCCAGCAGTGACGGGACTAACACCGGGGAGCTGTTTTTT. It codes for CASSDGTNTGELFF.

The gene calls are TRBV5-1 and TRBJ2-1; possible D gene TRBD2, 5 bases. Germline values: CDR1 SGHRS, CDR2 YFSETQ. Trimming removed 2 bases from V and 10 bases from J, with 13 bases in between. This CDR3 has 13 residues. This chain's CDR3 is CASSLRGPREQFF. The CDR3 nucleotides are TGCGCCAGCAGCTTAAGAGGGCCCAGGGAGCAGTTCTTC.

This rearrangement joins TRBV13 to TRBJ1-2, with TRBD1 identical over 7 bases. The CDR3 sequence is 18 residues long. V gave up 2 bases and J gave up 3 bases; unmatched junction bases: 15. CDR1 and CDR2 (germline): PRHDT, FYEKMQ (reference sequence). The CDR3 nucleotides read TGTGCCAGCAGCTTAACCCCCCCAGACAGGGTGAGGGACTATGGCTACACCTTC. Protein: CASSLTPPDRVRDYGYTF.